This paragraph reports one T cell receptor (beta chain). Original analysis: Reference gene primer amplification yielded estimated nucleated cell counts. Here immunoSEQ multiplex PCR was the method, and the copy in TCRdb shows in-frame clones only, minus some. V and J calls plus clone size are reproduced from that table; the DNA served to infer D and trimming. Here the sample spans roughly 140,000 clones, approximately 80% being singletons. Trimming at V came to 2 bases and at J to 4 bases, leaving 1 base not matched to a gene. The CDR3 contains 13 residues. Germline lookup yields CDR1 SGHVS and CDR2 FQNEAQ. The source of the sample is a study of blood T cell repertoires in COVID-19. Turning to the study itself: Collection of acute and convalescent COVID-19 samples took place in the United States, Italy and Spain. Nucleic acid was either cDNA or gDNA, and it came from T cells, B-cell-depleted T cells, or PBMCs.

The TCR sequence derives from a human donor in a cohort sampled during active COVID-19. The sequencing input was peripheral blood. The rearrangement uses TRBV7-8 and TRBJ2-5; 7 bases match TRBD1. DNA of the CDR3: TGTGCCAGCAGCTTAAGGGGGCCAGAGACCCAGTACTTC. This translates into CASSLRGPETQYF.